This TCR beta chain was identified in a study of shared clonotypes between healthy human individuals. Study-wide results and limits: Rarefaction curves obtained for sorted subsets showed sequencing incomplete despite large depth. The generation probabilities recorded for non-shared clonotypes fell below those of clonotypes shared by all four donors.

Generated by immunoSEQ multiplex PCR, the TCRdb table keeps only in-frame clones and is missing some. The sample contains some 500,000 clones, about 95% of which appear only once. Regarding this clone: No antigen is known for it.

The sample was naive CD4+ T cells sorted from blood. Subset specified: CD45RA+ positively selected. The receptor comes from a woman aged 25 to 45 in good health.

The CDR3 DNA reads TGTGCCAGCAGCCCGGGACTGGAAAACACCGGGGAGCTGTTTTTT. It is translated as CASSPGLENTGELFF. The J gene is TRBJ2-2, the V gene TRBV5-4, with TRBD2 as a possible D gene (6 bases). Per the germline V gene, CDR1 is SGHNT and CDR2 is YYREEE (reference sequence). The CDR3 is made up of 15 amino acids. V lost 4 bases to trimming and J lost 2 bases, with 12 bases between them.